This T cell receptor beta chain was profiled in a study of T-cell memory formation after mild COVID-19 (dated by TCRdb to the early 2020s). Background for the entire study: Most TCR sequence clusters were specific to one of the two donors. The cohort comprised two young, previously healthy adult volunteers, one female and one male. T-cell clones expanding and contracting after mild COVID-19 in a couple of donors were tracked by longitudinal TCRalpha and TCRbeta repertoire sequencing. The paper as a whole reports these results and caveats: Balanced CD4/CD8 phenotypes were observed for clones contracting from day 15 to 85, whereas a bias towards CD4+ was observed for a second wave of clones expanding from day 15 to 37. Only a couple of mild cases were covered in the study, and larger cohorts including severe cases with pre-infection samples were considered necessary. Some responding clones were detected in pre-infection memory, which suggested that pre-existing cross-reactive memory T cells had joined the SARS-CoV-2 response. Contracting CD4+ clones were located mainly in the CM and EM memory subsets, whereas CD8+ clones were found to be enriched in EMRA. The second-wave clones that peaked on day 37 were not confirmed to be SARS-CoV-2 specific.

The V end loses 2 bases and the J end loses 6 bases, and a stretch of 10 bases separates them. Taken from the germline V gene (reference sequence), the CDR1 and CDR2 loops are SEHNR and FQNEAQ. Including the terminal cysteine and phenylalanine, the CDR3 comprises 13 residues. Only CDR3 DNA remains: 39 bases, in frame from the first base. In its sample, this clonotype was seen a few times. What antigen it recognizes has not been identified. Base qualities are not at hand, and no much larger clone is one base apart. Ficoll-Paque density gradient centrifugation was used to isolate PBMCs. Sequencing was carried out with an Illumina NovaSeq 6000. Using 5'RACE with constant-segment primers, TCRalpha and TCRbeta cDNA libraries were constructed, with sample barcodes and unique molecular identifiers added in the process. RNA was extracted from every sample with Trizol reagent. Amplification of the libraries took two PCR steps, and the second step added a second sample barcode plus Illumina TruSeq adapters. The libraries were sequenced on an Illumina NovaSeq using 2 x 150 bp paired-end reads. The paper's data handling went like this. With migec v1.2.7, reads were demultiplexed and then collapsed into UMI-guided consensus sequences. With mixcr v2.1.11, UMI consensuses were aligned to TRA and TRB V and J templates and assembled into clonotypes. Clonotypes were classified as expanded or contracted when called significant by both edgeR and NoisET, with noise models trained on biological replicates. edgeR calls used a false discovery rate-adjusted p below 0.01 and a log2 fold-change threshold of 1. As an exploratory analysis of dynamics, PCA with hierarchical clustering was applied to max-normalized trajectories of the 1000 most abundant clonotypes. The CD4 or CD8 phenotype of responding clones was assigned using the separately sequenced CD4+ and CD8+ repertoires. Using fastp trimming at Q25 and MiXCR clonotype assembly, TCRdb reanalyzed the public sequencing data and kept in-frame beta chains. Each entry merges the rows of one CDR3 protein and shows their most common DNA and genes. TCRdb's processing, not the authors' own work, is the source of the V and J calls. For this sample there are hundreds of thousands of distinct CDR3 sequences; 13% to 15% appear just once. The top ten hold about 22% of the sample.

This clonotype was obtained from a man between 18 and 29 years old who had mild COVID-19 (a few samples of this study predate the infection). The sample titles of this study are shuffled in the database, so cell type and time point are left out; the donor was told from shared clones. The sequenced sample was PBMCs or a T cell subset sorted from them (not recorded which). The chain was built from TRBV7-9 and TRBJ1-2, with an unclear D gene assignment. The nucleotide sequence is TGTGCCAGCAGCTTAAAAGGTCTGCATGGCTACACCTTC. Its protein reads: CASSLKGLHGYTF. With the rest looked up from the reference TRBV7-9 and TRBJ1-2 genes rather than sequenced, the full variable domain is DTGVSQNPRHKITKRGQNVTFRCDPISEHNRLYWYRQTLGQGPEFLTYFQNEAQLEKSRLLSDRFSAERPKGSFSTLEIQRTEQGDSAMYLCASSLKGLHGYTFGSGTRLTVV.